This TCR beta chain was sequenced in a study of blood T cell repertoires in COVID-19 (TCRdb year 2020). With respect to the entire study: Samples covering the acute and convalescent phases of COVID-19 were provided by collaborators in the United States, Italy and Spain. Nearly every sample came with metadata listing a de-identified subject ID, COVID-19 status, age in years and sex. The samples were drawn from the first 160 participants of the ongoing ImmuneRACE study and from some 1,300 subjects provided by 6 global collaborators. The repertoires were released in a freely available public database meant as a resource for research on the immune response to SARS-CoV-2. The dataset comprised deeply sampled blood TCRbeta repertoires from subjects exposed to, actively infected with, or recovered from COVID-19. Where available, HLA class I and class II types were obtained from metadata supplied by the sample provider rather than from assay-based typing. The prospective study material was composed of cDNA or gDNA derived from T cells, B-cell-depleted T cells, or PBMCs. On the study overall, not on this receptor specifically: The amount of clinical and demographic metadata varied by source and participant and was provided uncurated.

CDR1 MNHEY and CDR2 SVGEGT were looked up in the germline V gene. The cysteine opens and the phenylalanine closes a CDR3 of 13 amino acids. Left in the record is the CDR3 DNA by itself, 39 bases read in frame from the first base. The germline ends are 8 bases apart after V is trimmed by 4 bases and J by 7 bases. TCRbeta CDR3 regions were amplified from genomic DNA by means of the immunoSEQ Assay, a bias-controlled multiplex PCR. Per the source publication's procedure: The number of nucleated cells in each sample was estimated by amplification of reference gene primers within the assay. To quantify the absolute abundance of each unique TCRbeta CDR3 rearrangement, sequence reads were collapsed and filtered. For each sample, productive Simpson clonality was calculated as the square root of Simpson's diversity index across productive rearrangements. Sourced from immuneACCESS, this table was stored by TCRdb with only in-frame sequences that have V and J called. A share of the clones is absent; for the studies checked, an unresolved V gene accounts for under half, and the remainder has no known explanation. V, J and clone size derive from that table, while D and trimming were established from the DNA sequence. The sample table lists under 200,000 clones, just under 80% of them with a count of one. The ten largest clones represent 6.5% of the sample.

Of note for this clone: Its specific antigen is unknown. No per-base quality is available; no much larger clone lies one base away.

Each collaborating institution followed its own protocols to collect whole blood in K2EDTA tubes. For TCRbeta analysis, collaborators shipped samples in one of three forms: frozen whole blood, isolated PBMCs, or DNA extracted from either of those sample types. Sequencing was performed on peripheral blood. The receptor's source is a man in his 70s with active or convalescent COVID-19. In this chain, TRBV6-2 or TRBV6-3 is recombined with TRBJ1-6; no D gene call is confident. At the DNA level, the sequence is TGTGCCAGCAGTTTGATACGGAATTCACCCCTCCACTTT. Its amino acids are CASSLIRNSPLHF.